The sequence of this T cell receptor beta chain was determined in a study of regulatory T cells in long-lasting Graves disease. Trimming pared 7 bases from V and 5 bases from J, leaving 8 bases between. Germline V CDR1 and CDR2: SEHNR, FQNEAQ (reference sequence). CDR3 length: 11 amino acids. This clonotype appeared a few times. Libraries of TCR beta came from iRepertoire HTBI primers plus Arm-PCR of CDR3 regions. TCRdb re-analysed the multiplex PCR reads in MiXCR, keeping a single row per CDR3 protein. The sample shows 700,000 or so distinct CDR3 sequences, about 32% of them seen only once. Specified time point: persistent/refractory GD, antithyroid drugs over 5 years with positive TRAb. Extracted RNA from PBMCs served as the source of the TCR library.

J is TRBJ2-5 and V is TRBV7-9; no clear D. The TCR was taken from a female donor with Graves disease. Here the sequenced sample was peripheral blood mononuclear cells (PBMCs), taken when the disease was refractory, from a patient treated with antithyroid drugs. The CDR3 loop is CASTAFETQYF. Here the CDR3 DNA reads TGTGCCAGCACCGCTTTCGAGACCCAGTACTTC. The full variable domain, its missing parts supplied by reference TRBV7-9 and TRBJ2-5, is DTGVSQNPRHKITKRGQNVTFRCDPISEHNRLYWYRQTLGQGPEFLTYFQNEAQLEKSRLLSDRFSAERPKGSFSTLEIQRTEQGDSAMYLCASTAFETQYFGPGTRLLVL.